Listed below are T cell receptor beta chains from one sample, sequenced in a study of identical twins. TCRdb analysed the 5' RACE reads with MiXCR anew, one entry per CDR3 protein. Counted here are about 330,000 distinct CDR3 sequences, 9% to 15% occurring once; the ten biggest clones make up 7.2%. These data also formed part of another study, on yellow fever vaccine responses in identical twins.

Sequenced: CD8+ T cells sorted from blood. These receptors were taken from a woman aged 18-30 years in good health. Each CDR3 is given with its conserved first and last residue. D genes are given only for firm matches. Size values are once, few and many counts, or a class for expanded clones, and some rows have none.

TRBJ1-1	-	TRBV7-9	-	CASSLPGVITEAFF	TGTGCCAGCAGCTTACCAGGGGTGATCACTGAAGCTTTCTTT
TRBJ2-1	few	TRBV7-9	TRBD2	CASSWEGHEQFF	TGTGCCAGCAGCTGGGAGGGGCATGAGCAGTTCTTC
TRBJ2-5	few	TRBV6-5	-	CASSYSIGRHGETQYF	TGTGCCAGCAGTTACTCGATCGGGAGACATGGAGAGACCCAGTACTTC
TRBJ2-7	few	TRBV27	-	CASSLGPAVVQYF	TGTGCCAGCAGTTTAGGCCCCGCGGTGGTGCAGTACTTC
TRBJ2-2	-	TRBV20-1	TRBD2	CSARGLAGGHSGELFF	TGCAGTGCTAGAGGTCTAGCGGGGGGGCATTCCGGGGAGCTGTTTTTT
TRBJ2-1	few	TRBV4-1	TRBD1	CASSHPGTGVNEQFF	TGCGCCAGCAGCCATCCCGGGACAGGGGTCAATGAGCAGTTCTTC
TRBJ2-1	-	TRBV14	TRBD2	CASSPRGLAAYNEQFF	TGTGCCAGCAGCCCCAGAGGACTAGCGGCTTACAATGAGCAGTTCTTC
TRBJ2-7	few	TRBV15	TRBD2	CATSGLAGSYEQYF	TGTGCCACCAGCGGACTAGCGGGATCCTACGAGCAGTACTTC
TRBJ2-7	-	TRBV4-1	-	CASSQDMTYEQYF	TGCGCCAGCAGCCAAGATATGACCTACGAGCAGTACTTC
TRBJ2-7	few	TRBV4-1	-	CASSQGKPDSYEQYF	TGCGCCAGCAGCCAAGGTAAACCCGATTCCTACGAGCAGTACTTC
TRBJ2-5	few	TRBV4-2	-	CASSHSSTGTEETQYF	TGTGCCAGCAGCCATTCCTCGACAGGCACGGAGGAGACCCAGTACTTC
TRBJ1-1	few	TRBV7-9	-	CASSHRSEAFF	TGTGCCAGCAGCCATCGTTCTGAAGCTTTCTTT
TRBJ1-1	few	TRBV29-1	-	CSVVGDSYTEAFF	TGCAGCGTTGTTGGCGACAGCTACACTGAAGCTTTCTTT
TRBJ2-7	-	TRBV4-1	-	CASSPSGREQYF	TGCGCCAGCAGCCCATCTGGGAGGGAGCAGTACTTC
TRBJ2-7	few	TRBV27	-	CASSFAVGSEQYF	TGTGCCAGCAGTTTTGCCGTAGGAAGCGAGCAGTACTTC
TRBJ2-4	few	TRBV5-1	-	CASSSEGGSLNIQYF	TGCGCCAGCAGCTCCGAGGGGGGTTCATTGAACATTCAGTACTTC
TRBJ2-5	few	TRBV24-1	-	CATSDRGTEETQYF	TGTGCCACCAGTGACCGGGGGACAGAAGAGACCCAGTACTTC
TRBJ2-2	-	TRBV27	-	CASTLNGELFF	TGTGCCAGCACCCTTAACGGGGAGCTGTTTTTT
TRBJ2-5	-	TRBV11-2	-	CASSRVVSQETQYF	TGTGCCAGCAGCCGCGTGGTCTCACAAGAGACCCAGTACTTC
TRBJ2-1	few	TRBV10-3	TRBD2	CAISDWTSETEQFF	TGTGCCATCAGTGACTGGACTAGCGAAACTGAGCAGTTCTTC
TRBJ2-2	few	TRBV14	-	CASSQDGWRAGELFF	TGTGCCAGCAGCCAAGATGGGTGGCGGGCCGGGGAGCTGTTTTTT
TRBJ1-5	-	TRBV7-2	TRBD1	CASSPGTGDRQPQHF	TGTGCCAGCAGCCCTGGGACAGGGGATAGGCAGCCCCAGCATTTT
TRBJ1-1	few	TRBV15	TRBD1	CATSWDRGTEAFF	TGTGCCACCAGCTGGGACAGAGGCACTGAAGCTTTCTTT
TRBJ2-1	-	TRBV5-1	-	CASSLAALGGNEQFF	TGCGCCAGCAGCTTGGCCGCACTAGGGGGGAATGAGCAGTTCTTC
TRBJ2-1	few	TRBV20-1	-	CSARGLPYNDEQFF	TGCAGTGCTAGAGGGCTTCCCTACAACGATGAGCAGTTCTTC
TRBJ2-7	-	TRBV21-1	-	CASSKVSSGTYEQYF	TGTGCCAGCAGCAAAGTTTCTAGCGGGACCTACGAACAGTACTTC
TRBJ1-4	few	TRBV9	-	CASSVGGWGDEKLFF	TGTGCCAGCAGCGTAGGCGGCTGGGGGGATGAAAAACTGTTTTTT
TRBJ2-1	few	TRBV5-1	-	CASSLLKVHEQFF	TGCGCCAGCAGCCTCCTGAAGGTTCATGAGCAGTTCTTC
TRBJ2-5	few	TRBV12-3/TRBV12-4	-	CASSLLWKETQYF	TGTGCCAGCAGTTTGTTGTGGAAAGAGACCCAGTACTTC
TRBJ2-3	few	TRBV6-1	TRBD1	CASSTRTGESDTQYF	TGTGCCAGCAGTACCCGGACAGGAGAGAGTGATACGCAGTATTTT
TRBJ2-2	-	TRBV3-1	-	CASSPGSVQGITGELFF	TGTGCCAGCAGCCCGGGTTCAGTGCAGGGTATCACCGGGGAGCTGTTTTTT
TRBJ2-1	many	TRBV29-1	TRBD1	CSVEDPRQGPSYNEQFF	TGCAGCGTTGAAGATCCTCGACAGGGGCCCTCCTACAATGAGCAGTTCTTC
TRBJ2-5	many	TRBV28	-	CASSLGYQETQYF	TGTGCCAGCAGTTTAGGGTACCAAGAGACCCAGTACTTC
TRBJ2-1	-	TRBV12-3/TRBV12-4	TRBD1	CATSTGTSYNEQFF	TGTGCCACCTCGACAGGGACCTCCTACAATGAGCAGTTCTTC
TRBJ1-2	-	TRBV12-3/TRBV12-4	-	CASSPGAPWGYTF	TGTGCCAGTTCTCCGGGGGCCCCTTGGGGCTACACCTTC
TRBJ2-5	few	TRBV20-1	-	CSAIGIAERETQYF	TGCAGTGCTATCGGCATAGCGGAACGAGAGACCCAGTACTTC
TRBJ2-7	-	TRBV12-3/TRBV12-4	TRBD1	CASSSLQGLSSYEQYF	TGTGCCAGCAGTTCCTTACAGGGGCTAAGCTCCTACGAGCAGTACTTC
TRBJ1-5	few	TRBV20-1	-	CSAIPPPEDNQPQHF	TGCAGTGCCATCCCTCCCCCGGAAGATAATCAGCCCCAGCATTTT
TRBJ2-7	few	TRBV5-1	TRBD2	CASSVTSFSYEQYF	TGCGCCAGCAGCGTGACTAGCTTCTCCTACGAGCAGTACTTC
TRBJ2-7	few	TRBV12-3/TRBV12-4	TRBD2	CASSLLAGLYEQYF	TGTGCCAGCAGTTTGCTAGCGGGACTATACGAGCAGTACTTC
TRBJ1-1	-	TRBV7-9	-	CASSSITTGMNTEAFF	TGTGCCAGCAGCTCCATAACCACAGGGATGAACACTGAAGCTTTCTTT
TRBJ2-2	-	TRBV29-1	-	CSVVGRGNTGELFF	TGCAGCGTTGTAGGCAGAGGGAACACCGGGGAGCTGTTTTTT
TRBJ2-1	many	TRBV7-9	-	CASSFGGVGNEQFF	TGTGCCAGCAGCTTCGGCGGGGTAGGCAATGAGCAGTTCTTC
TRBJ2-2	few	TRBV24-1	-	CATSDPDRPDRELFF	TGTGCCACCAGTGACCCCGACAGGCCCGATCGGGAGCTGTTTTTT
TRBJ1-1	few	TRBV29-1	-	CSVAGYQNMNTEAFF	TGCAGCGTTGCCGGCTATCAAAACATGAACACTGAAGCTTTCTTT
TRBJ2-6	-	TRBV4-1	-	CASSQDPGLSSGANVLTF	TGCGCCAGCAGCCAAGATCCGGGATTGAGCTCTGGGGCCAACGTCCTGACTTTC
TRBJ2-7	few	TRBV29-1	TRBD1	CSYRDSSYEQYF	TGCAGCTACCGGGACAGCTCCTACGAGCAGTACTTC
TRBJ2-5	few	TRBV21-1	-	CASSKPRGNQETQYF	TGTGCCAGCAGCAAACCCCGGGGAAACCAAGAGACCCAGTACTTC
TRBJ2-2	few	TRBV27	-	CASGFGLLTGELFF	TGTGCCAGCGGTTTTGGCCTCCTCACCGGGGAGCTGTTTTTT
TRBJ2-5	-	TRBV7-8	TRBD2	CASSQTAGRQETQYF	TGTGCCAGCAGCCAAACAGCGGGGCGTCAAGAGACCCAGTACTTC
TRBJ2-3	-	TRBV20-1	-	CSARTMEGIFTDTQYF	TGCAGTGCTAGGACGATGGAGGGCATATTCACAGATACGCAGTATTTT
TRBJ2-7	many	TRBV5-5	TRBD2	CASRKTSGSSYEQYF	TGTGCCAGCAGAAAAACTAGCGGGAGCTCCTACGAGCAGTACTTC
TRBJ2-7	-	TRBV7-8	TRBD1	CASSFPRQGHEQYF	TGTGCCAGCAGCTTTCCGAGACAGGGGCACGAGCAGTACTTC